This T cell receptor beta chain was identified in a study of a mutant IDH1 vaccine in newly diagnosed glioma. Study overall: Eight vaccinations went to patients in weeks 1, 3, 5, 7, 11, 15, 19, 23. With temozolomide cycles, or 4-6 weeks after radiotherapy alone, vaccination was started.

As to this clone: Its antigen remains unidentified.

This sample's time point: week 11, during vaccination. Every vaccination contained 300 ug of the mutant IDH1 20-mer peptide and was paired with topical imiquimod. The data were produced by immunoSEQ multiplex PCR, yet TCRdb's version contains in-frame clones alone and is incomplete. The sample lists 55,000 or so clones, roughly nine tenths occurring once. V dropped 3 bases and J dropped 3; count of bases not matched to a gene: 9. Germline V gene lookup returns CDR1 MDHEN and CDR2 SYDVKM. The CDR3 length is 16 residues. Specimen: PBMCs, collected from a glioma patient whose treatment included an IDH1 peptide vaccine. The sequence derives from a man aged 45-65 years with glioma. The chain has TRBV28 and TRBJ1-2, with 8 bases fitting TRBD1. For the CDR3, the DNA is TGTGCCAGCAGTTTTGGCAGGGGGCGCAGGGACTATGGCTACACCTTC. This translates into CASSFGRGRRDYGYTF.